The source of this TCR beta chain is a study of glioma-infiltrating T cells. Broader study findings: CDR3 overlap between tissue and blood was very small. Above-expected tissue-blood divergence occurred in all gliomas, most in low-grade ones.

The iRepertoire nested amplicon-rescue multiplex PCR amplified TCR alpha and beta CDR3s from RNA. One-step reverse transcription and amplification started from roughly 100-400 ng of tissue mRNA or PBMC total RNA. TCRdb called the multiplex PCR reads again in MiXCR, with one record for every CDR3 protein. The sample lists fewer than 90,000 distinct CDR3 sequences, around a quarter occurring once. This CDR3 is 13 amino acids long. V shed 0 bases and J shed 8 bases, with 11 bases lying between them. Germline CDR1 is SGHNT and CDR2 is YYREEE (reference sequence). This clonotype appeared many times. Its target is unknown.

The rearrangement links TRBV5-4 to TRBJ1-2; D may be TRBD1 (5 bases). This clonotype was obtained from a human donor with low-grade glioma or glioblastoma, undergoing nonglioma brain surgery, or in good health (not recorded which). The sample taken for sequencing was glioma tissue, nonneoplastic brain tissue, or PBMCs (not recorded which). The CDR3 is CASSLDRRRGYTF. The CDR3 DNA sequence: TGTGCCAGCAGCTTGGACAGGAGGAGAGGCTACACCTTC.